This T cell receptor (beta chain) was captured by sequencing in a study of T cell responses to AZD1222 COVID-19 vaccine. General study findings and limits: With two AZD1222 doses given, Spike-specific TCR breadth and depth both rose.

The CDR3 sequence is 13 residues long. The V end lost 6 bases, the J end lost 4 bases, and 9 bases lay between the germline ends. The germline V gene has CDR1 MNHEY and CDR2 SVGAGI. Profiled with immunoSEQ multiplex PCR; TCRdb holds only in-frame clones, not every one. The sample lists about 150,000 clones; 92% were seen once. About this clone: Its specificity is unknown.

This rearrangement joins TRBV6-5 to TRBJ1-4; tentatively, D is TRBD1 (6 bases). The sample consisted of peripheral blood, taken on day 0 of AZD1222 vaccination. This clonotype was obtained from an adult in good health. This CDR3 is CASSDRSNEKLFF. The CDR3 bases are TGTGCCAGCAGCGACAGGAGTAATGAAAAACTGTTTTTT.